This T cell receptor (beta chain) was sequenced during a study of PD-L1 blockade in urothelial cancer. The CDR3 extends over 14 amino acids. V lost 2 bases and J 2 bases, leaving 7 bases between the germline ends. Germline V gene sequence: CDR1 MNHGY, CDR2 SAAAGT. Assay used: immunoSEQ multiplex PCR; TCRdb lists only in-frame clones, some missing. The sample has a few hundred clones, about 31% seen once. V usage is TRBV6-8 and J usage is TRBJ1-5; D not resolved. The source material was tumor tissue, sampled before atezolizumab (anti-PD-L1) treatment. The receptor was derived from a man aged 50 to 60 with urothelial cancer. This chain's CDR3 is CASSYTTGNQPQHF. CDR3 DNA sequence: TGTGCCAGCAGTTACACTACGGGCAATCAGCCCCAGCATTTT.